This T cell receptor (beta chain) derives from a study of Tregs in tolerant kidney transplant recipients. Broader study findings: Few patients were studied, so findings need validation in larger groups. Tregs expanded with activated donor B cells seemed most donor-specific. Donor-specific Treg expansion exceeded global Treg expansion in tolerant patients, suggesting antigen drive.

Repertoires were generated with immunoSEQ multiplex PCR, while TCRdb's copy carries only in-frame clones and drops some. The sample yields roughly 15,000 clones, of which the top ten take up around 4%. Mixed chimerism was transient after nonmyeloablative marrow transplants from related graft donors. Unstimulated regulatory T cells (CD4+CD25+CD127-), CD4+CD25- non-regulatory cells, CD4 and CD8 cells were FACS-sorted from thawed PBMCs. V trimming: 3 bases; J trimming: 3 bases; junction bases outside the gene matches: 2. The CDR3 has 16 residues. Germline CDR1 SGHRS, CDR2 YFSETQ. As for this clone: What it binds is unknown. The read terminates 3 residues before the CDR3 end, so the remaining end is supplied by the germline J gene.

J is TRBJ2-3 and V is TRBV5-1, with 15 nucleotides matching TRBD2. Here the sequenced sample was CD4+ T cells from blood (PBMCs), taken 12 months after the transplant. The TCR originated in a human patient who received a combined kidney and bone marrow transplant. Some T cells here may be from the graft donor. The CDR3 reads CASSSGLAGGTDTQYF. CDR3 DNA, as far as it was read: TGCGCCAGCAGCTCGGGACTAGCGGGAGGTACAGATACG.